The text below deals with one T cell receptor beta chain. This entry is derived from a study of blood T cell repertoires in COVID-19. In the study overall: In each case, the material was cDNA or gDNA derived from T cells, B-cell-depleted T cells, or PBMCs.

Seattle patients were enrolled while actively infected and followed longitudinally. Only in-frame clones appear in the TCRdb table, and some are missing; sequencing was by immunoSEQ multiplex PCR. The sample holds around 370,000 clones; more than 70% are singletons and the top ten take around 7.9%. The TCR comes from an older woman with COVID-19, enrolled during active disease. The sequenced sample was peripheral blood.

CDR3 amino acids: CAWRGKGAFPINYGYTF. The CDR3 DNA follows: TGTGCCTGGAGGGGGAAGGGGGCCTTCCCAATTAACTATGGCTACACCTTC. The V call is TRBV30, the J call TRBJ1-2, with 7 bases matching TRBD1. CDR3 length: 17 amino acids. Germline lookup yields CDR1 GTSNPN and CDR2 SVGIG (reference sequence). V lost 3 bases to trimming and J lost 1 base; unmatched junction nucleotides: 14.